This T cell receptor (beta chain) is from a study of blood T cell repertoires in COVID-19. Study context: Researchers got acute and convalescent COVID-19 samples from the United States, Italy and Spain. T cells, B-cell-depleted T cells, or PBMCs supplied cDNA or gDNA.

The CDR3 extends over 14 amino acids. Germline CDR1 and CDR2: KGHDR and SFDVKD. V shed 4 bases and J 13 bases; nucleotides not matched to a gene: 12. This clone appeared a single time. Authors' data handling: Amplifying reference gene primers gave estimates of nucleated cell counts. The assay was immunoSEQ multiplex PCR, and TCRdb's table has in-frame clones only and misses some. D and trimming come from the DNA, and the V and J calls and clone size come from that table. The sample has around 57,000 clones, just under 90% seen once; the top ten hold approximately 8.8%. The clonotype originates from a human donor with active COVID-19. The donor label of this sample is uncertain. V is TRBV24-1 and J is TRBJ1-2; 9 bases are shared with TRBD1. Sequenced input: peripheral blood. CDR3 DNA: TGTGCCACCAGTGAGGCGGGACAGGGAGAAACTCTCACCTTC. Its translation is CATSEAGQGETLTF.